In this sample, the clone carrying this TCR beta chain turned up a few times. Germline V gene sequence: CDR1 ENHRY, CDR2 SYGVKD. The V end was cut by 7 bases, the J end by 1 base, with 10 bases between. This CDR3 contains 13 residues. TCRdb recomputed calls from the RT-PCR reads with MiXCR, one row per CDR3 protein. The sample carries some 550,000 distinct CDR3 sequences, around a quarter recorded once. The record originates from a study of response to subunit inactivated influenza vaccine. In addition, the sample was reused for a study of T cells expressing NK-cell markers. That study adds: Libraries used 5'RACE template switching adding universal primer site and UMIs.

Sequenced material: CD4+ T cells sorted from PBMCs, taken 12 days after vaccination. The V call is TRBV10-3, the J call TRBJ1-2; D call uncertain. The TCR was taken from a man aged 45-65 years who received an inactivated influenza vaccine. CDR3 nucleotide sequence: TGTGCCATCACCGAAGACCGTAACTATGGCTACACCTTC. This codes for CAITEDRNYGYTF.